This T cell receptor beta chain was identified in a study of neurological immune-mediated disorders. TCRdb redid the calling of the 5' RACE reads with MiXCR, one entry per CDR3 protein. The sample consists of about 31,000 distinct CDR3 sequences, roughly 3.7% of them appearing once. The germline V gene has CDR1 SGHTA and CDR2 FQGNSA. The CDR3 covers 17 residues. Trimming took 2 bases from V and 4 from J; bases not matched to a gene: 13. This clonotype occurred many times. The source of this sequence is a woman aged 40 to 55 in good health. The chain carries TRBV7-2 and TRBJ2-5, with 7 bases matching TRBD1. The sample consisted of CD4+ T cells from blood. CDR3 amino acids: CASSLFPKGRQGETQYF. The CDR3 nucleotides read TGTGCCAGCAGCTTATTCCCCAAAGGACGACAGGGAGAGACCCAGTACTTC.